This T cell receptor beta chain was found in a study of T cells in Graves' hyperthyroidism and ophthalmopathy. This CDR3 is built from 16 residues. Germline V gene lookup returns CDR1 MDHEN and CDR2 SYDVKM. V was pared by 4 bases and J by 4 bases, with 7 bases of the junction left unmatched. RNA transcripts served as the template for amplifying TCR beta CDR3 regions. RT-PCR in the first round (using the HTBI primer set) targeted the TCR CDR3. TCRdb re-called the multiplex PCR reads with MiXCR, one entry per CDR3 protein. Counted here are some 270,000 distinct CDR3 sequences, roughly 15% occurring once; the ten biggest clones make up 7.9%. Of note for this clonotype: Its specificity is unknown.

General study results and limits: Expanded thyroid clonotypes (above 0.001) were mostly also found in blood. From stable hyperthyroidism, ophthalmopathy was separated by a 13 V-J model.

The diagnostic basis comprised clinical symptoms, serum thyroxine and TRAb, thyroid ultrasound and orbital computed tomography. The sequencing sample was made of blood. This TCR was sampled from a woman aged 40 to 55 with Graves' hyperthyroidism. The V and J genes are TRBV28 and TRBJ1-5, with 10 bases lining up with TRBD1. The CDR3 here is CASSSAGTGVNQPQHF. CDR3 nucleotide sequence: TGTGCCAGCAGTTCGGCCGGGACAGGGGTGAATCAGCCCCAGCATTTT.